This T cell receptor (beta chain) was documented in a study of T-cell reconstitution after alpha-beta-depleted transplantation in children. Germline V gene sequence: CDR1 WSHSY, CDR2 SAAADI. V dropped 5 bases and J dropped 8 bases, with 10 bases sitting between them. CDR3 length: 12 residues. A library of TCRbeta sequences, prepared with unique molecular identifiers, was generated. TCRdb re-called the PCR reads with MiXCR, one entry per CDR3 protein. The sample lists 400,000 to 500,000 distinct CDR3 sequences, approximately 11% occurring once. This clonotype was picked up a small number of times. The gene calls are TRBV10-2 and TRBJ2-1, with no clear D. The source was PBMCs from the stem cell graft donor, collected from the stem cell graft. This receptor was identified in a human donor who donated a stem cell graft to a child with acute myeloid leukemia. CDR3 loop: CASSLHAHEQFF. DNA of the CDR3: TGCGCCAGCAGTTTGCATGCGCATGAGCAGTTCTTC.